This T cell receptor (beta chain) is drawn from a study of blood T cell repertoires in COVID-19. Study information: The United States, Italy and Spain were the sources of the acute and convalescent COVID-19 samples.

The V gene's germline CDR1 is LNHDA and CDR2 SQIVND (reference sequence). This CDR3 is 14 amino acids long. V was cut by 1 base and J by 9 bases, with 13 bases left in between. In the authors' workflow: Amplified reference gene primers provided the basis for estimating nucleated cell counts. Clones were read by immunoSEQ multiplex PCR, and TCRdb kept only the in-frame ones, dropping some. V and J calls and clone size come straight from that table; D and trimming were deduced from the DNA. Of 200,000 to 250,000 clones in the sample, approximately 88% were seen once. The rearrangement uses TRBV19 and TRBJ1-5; no clear D gene. The specimen was peripheral blood. The TCR originated in a man aged 55 to 70 who had recovered from COVID-19. The CDR3 loop reads CASSIVGRAGPQHF. For the CDR3, the DNA is TGTGCCAGTAGTATAGTAGGACGTGCGGGGCCCCAGCATTTT.